The sequence of this T cell receptor (beta chain) was determined in a study of blood T cell repertoires in COVID-19. Overall study context: COVID-19 samples from acute and convalescent phases originated in the United States, Italy and Spain.

Germline assignment: CDR1 SGHVS and CDR2 FNYEAQ. The CDR3 covers 13 residues. Trimming at V came to 4 bases and at J to 7 bases, leaving 4 bases not matched to a gene. In the original processing: Reference gene primer amplification gave nucleated cell count estimates. Data came from immunoSEQ multiplex PCR; TCRdb stores just in-frame clones and leaves some out. V, J and clone size reflect that table, while D and trimming were determined from the DNA. The sample records around 97,000 clones, 70% to 85% being singletons. The sample comprised peripheral blood. The receptor was derived from a man between 65 and 85 years old with acute or convalescent COVID-19. The chain links TRBV7-6 to TRBJ1-5; TRBD1 aligns across 7 bases. CDR3 loop: CASSSRTGQPQHF. CDR3 nucleotide sequence: TGTGCCAGCAGCTCTCGGACAGGCCAGCCCCAGCATTTT. The entire variable domain, with the rest obtained from reference TRBV7-6 and TRBJ1-5, is as follows: GAGVSQSPRYKVTKRGQDVALRCDPISGHVSLYWYRQALGQGPEFLTYFNYEAQQDKSGLPNDRFSAERPEGSISTLTIQRTEQRDSAMYRCASSSRTGQPQHFGDGTRLSIL.